These 10 T cell receptor beta chains share one sample of origin, sequenced in a study of radiotherapy plus CTLA-4 blockade in lung cancer. The repertoire was sequenced with immunoSEQ multiplex PCR; TCRdb's copy has only in-frame clones and lacks some. The data show some 87,000 clones, over 80% seen once. Sequenced material: peripheral blood, taken from a patient treated with radiotherapy plus ipilimumab. The receptors derive from a human donor with non-small cell lung cancer that progressed on radiotherapy plus ipilimumab.

The genes are TRBV4-2 and TRBJ2-3; the match to TRBD2 covers 10 bases. This CDR3 has 16 amino acids. CDR1 and CDR2 from the germline V gene are LGHNA and YNFKEQ. V shed 0 bases and J 5 bases; nucleotides not matched to a gene: 5. The CDR3 DNA reads as TGTGCCAGCAGCCAAGATCCAGCGGGGGGGGTAGATACGCAGTATTTT. Its protein product is CASSQDPAGGVDTQYF.

This clone was seen only once. The rearrangement uses TRBV4-1 and TRBJ2-1; 9 nucleotides match TRBD1. The V segment lost 4 bases and the J segment 15 bases; nucleotides outside the gene matches: 7. CDR3 length: 12 residues. Per germline, CDR1 MGHRA and CDR2 YSYEKL. CDR3 region: CASSLPTGGVFF. CDR3 bases: TGCGCCAGCAGCCTGCCGACAGGGGGAGTGTTCTTC.

The chain links TRBV5-1 to TRBJ2-7, with TRBD1 identical over 7 bases. The CDR3 sequence is 16 residues long. Trimming took 0 bases from V and 0 from J; bases not matched to a gene: 6. Germline CDR1 SGHRS, CDR2 YFSETQ. DNA of the CDR3: TGCGCCAGCAGCTTGGGACAGGGTACGAGCTCCTACGAGCAGTACTTC. This encodes CASSLGQGTSSYEQYF.

This clone was counted a few times. The J gene is TRBJ1-2, the V gene TRBV10-2; D possibly corresponds to TRBD1 (5 bases). Per germline, CDR1 WSHSY and CDR2 SAAADI. Trimming took off 7 bases at V and 4 bases at J, with 7 bases between the two ends. This CDR3 region has 11 residues. The DNA for the CDR3 is TGCGCCAGCACTGGGGCCTATGGCTACACCTTC. This sequence encodes CASTGAYGYTF.

This clone was counted a single time. The chain recombines TRBV10-3 with TRBJ2-1; D could derive from TRBD1 or TRBD2 (5 bases each). The CDR3 totals 16 residues. Trimming stripped 0 bases from V and 6 bases from J, with 15 bases between. Looked up from germline, CDR1 is ENHRY and CDR2 is SYGVKD. The CDR3 sequence is CAISESGRVGGNEQFF. Here the CDR3 DNA reads TGTGCCATCAGTGAGTCAGGCAGGGTCGGAGGCAATGAGCAGTTCTTC.

This chain connects TRBV7-2 to TRBJ2-2, with 9 nucleotides matching TRBD1. V was pared by 5 bases and J by 3 bases, with 7 bases of the junction left unmatched. The CDR3 is made up of 16 amino acids. Germline V gives CDR1 SGHTA, CDR2 FQGNSA. Here the CDR3 DNA reads TGTGCCAGCAGCCTACAGGGGGCTAGGGACACCGGGGAGCTGTTTTTT. Its protein product is CASSLQGARDTGELFF.

V and J are TRBV27 and TRBJ1-2; D gene uncertain. The germline gives CDR1 MNHEY, CDR2 SMNVEV (reference sequence). The ends were cut back, 4 bases at V and 2 bases at J, with 8 bases in the middle. The CDR3 has 13 amino acids. The CDR3 is CASSYRSNYGYTF. CDR3 sequence (DNA): TGTGCCAGCAGTTACCGGAGCAACTATGGCTACACCTTC.

V usage is TRBV5-6 and J usage is TRBJ2-5; perhaps TRBD1 as D (6 bases). Trimming removed 3 bases at V and 5 bases at J, with 11 bases between. The germline V gene has CDR1 SGHDT and CDR2 YYEEEE. CDR3 size: 13 residues. CDR3 residues: CASSSGQWETQYF. The CDR3 DNA is TGTGCCAGCAGCTCGGGACAATGGGAGACCCAGTACTTC.

The CDR3 DNA is TGTGCCAGCAGCTCCCGGGGGGCTAGCGGGATGGATACGCAGTATTTT. It specifies CASSSRGASGMDTQYF. The rearrangement links TRBV7-3 to TRBJ2-3, with TRBD2 matching 9 bases. V shed 4 bases and J 6 bases; nucleotides not matched to a gene: 11. CDR3 size: 16 residues. CDR1 is SGHTA, CDR2 FQGTGA, per germline.

The chain employs TRBV18 and TRBJ2-7; D unresolved. CDR1 is KGHSH and CDR2 is LQKENI in the germline V gene. The CDR3 extends over 13 amino acids. The V end lost 3 bases, the J end lost 1 base, and 7 bases lay between the germline ends. CDR3: CASSPDGSYEQYF. CDR3 coding DNA: TGTGCCAGCTCACCGGACGGGTCCTACGAGCAGTACTTC.